This TCR beta chain derives from a study of shared clonotypes between healthy human individuals. CD45RO-negative, CCR7-selected cells formed the naive CD8 fraction, which excluded terminally differentiated effector memory CD45RA+ cells. Within Nashville, Tennessee resided all donors, each a Caucasian adult. V lost 4 bases and J lost 0; bases outside the gene matches: 15. The CDR3 has 20 residues. Per the germline V gene, CDR1 is MGHRA and CDR2 is YSYEKL. Sequenced by immunoSEQ multiplex PCR; TCRdb stores in-frame clones only, minus some. Of millions of clones detected, roughly 94% appear once; the ten largest clones hold more than 0.95%.

The TCR originated in a young man in good health. V usage is TRBV4-1 and J usage is TRBJ2-3; 11 bases are shared with TRBD2. The sample was naive CD8+ T cells sorted from blood. The DNA of the CDR3 is TGCGCCAGCAGCCCCCAGGGGGCGAAGACTAGCGGGGAAAGCACAGATACGCAGTATTTT. It is translated as CASSPQGAKTSGESTDTQYF.